Here is one TCR beta chain with its context. Germline V gene data show CDR1 as KGHSH and CDR2 as LQKENI. The CDR3 sequence is 15 residues long. The V end lost 0 bases, the J end lost 0 bases, and 5 bases lay between the germline ends. TCRdb's table, derived via immunoSEQ multiplex PCR, lists solely in-frame clones and lacks some. The profile shows tens of thousands of clones, more than 80% of them singletons. The entry originates in a study of blood T cell repertoires in COVID-19. Across the whole study: Nucleic acid was either cDNA or gDNA, and it came from T cells, B-cell-depleted T cells, or PBMCs.

The chain employs TRBV18 and TRBJ1-4; D gene uncertain. The specimen sequenced was peripheral blood. This TCR was recovered from an elderly man with acute or convalescent COVID-19. For the CDR3, the DNA is TGTGCCAGCTCACCACCGACTACAACTAATGAAAAACTGTTTTTT. Its translation is CASSPPTTTNEKLFF.